One sample yielded the 19 T cell receptor beta chains listed below, sequenced in a study of blood T cell repertoires in COVID-19. Generated by immunoSEQ multiplex PCR, the TCRdb table keeps only in-frame clones and is missing some. The repertoire holds about 410,000 clones, with around nine tenths as singletons. Sequenced: peripheral blood. These receptors were obtained from a woman aged 40 to 49 with COVID-19, enrolled during active disease.

This chain uses TRBV14 with TRBJ2-1; no reliable D call. The V gene lost 5 bases and the J gene lost 2 bases, with 13 bases spanning the gap. Germline V gene lookup returns CDR1 SGHDN and CDR2 FVKESK. This CDR3 is built from 15 residues. The CDR3 DNA follows: TGTGCCAGCAGCAGTCCGAACCGGGCCTACAATGAGCAGTTCTTC. It is translated as CASSSPNRAYNEQFF.

The chain joins TRBV5-5 to TRBJ1-5; 10 bases fit TRBD1. The CDR3 is made up of 15 amino acids. V was clipped by 0 bases and J by 5 bases; unmatched bases: 2. CDR1 SGHKS and CDR2 YYEKEE come from the germline V gene (reference sequence). CDR3 nucleotide sequence: TGTGCCAGCAGCTTGGGGACAGGGGGGGATCAGCCCCAGCATTTT. Translating it yields CASSLGTGGDQPQHF.

V gene TRBV5-6 combines with J gene TRBJ2-7; D remains ambiguous. From germline, CDR1 is SGHDT and CDR2 YYEEEE. Trimming removed 0 bases from V and 3 bases from J, with 7 bases in between. This CDR3 contains 13 residues. For the CDR3, the DNA is TGTGCCAGCAGCTTGGCTCCCTTCTACGAGCAGTACTTC. Translating gives CASSLAPFYEQYF.

The genes are TRBV30 and TRBJ1-5; 7 positions agree with TRBD1. J lost 7 bases, V lost 3 bases, and 6 bases had no gene match. From germline, CDR1 is GTSNPN and CDR2 SVGIG (reference sequence). The CDR3 is made up of 13 amino acids. The CDR3: CAWSDTGDQPQHF. CDR3 nucleotide sequence: TGTGCCTGGAGCGATACAGGGGACCAGCCCCAGCATTTT.

The rearrangement uses TRBV4-3 and TRBJ1-5; maybe TRBD1 (5 bases). Germline-derived CDR1 and CDR2 are LGHNA and YSLEER. Trimming removed 3 bases from V and 0 bases from J, with 15 bases in between. The CDR3 runs to 17 residues. CDR3 loop: CASSQGRGIFSNQPQHF. The CDR3 DNA sequence: TGCGCCAGCAGCCAGGGGCGGGGGATCTTTAGCAATCAGCCCCAGCATTTT.

The chain has TRBV14 and TRBJ2-5; 13 bases are shared with TRBD2. V gave up 1 base and J gave up 1 base; unmatched junction bases: 6. This CDR3 comprises 18 residues. CDR1 SGHDN and CDR2 FVKESK come from the germline V gene. CDR3: CASSQGLLAGGRQETQYF. The CDR3 nucleotides are TGTGCCAGCAGCCAAGGCCTACTAGCGGGGGGGCGCCAAGAGACCCAGTACTTC.

This clone was found once. The chain employs TRBV5-1 and TRBJ1-2; 8 bases are shared with TRBD1. Per the germline V gene, CDR1 is SGHRS and CDR2 is YFSETQ. CDR3 size: 15 residues. The trim removed 3 bases at V and 7 bases at J, leaving 11 bases unmatched. CDR3 sequence (DNA): TGCGCCAGCAGCTCCAAGACAGGGGCGGTCGGTGGCTACACCTTC. This codes for CASSSKTGAVGGYTF.

This clone was detected many times. The rearrangement links TRBV4-2 to TRBJ2-3; the D gene is possibly TRBD2 (6 bases). V dropped 2 bases and J dropped 4 bases, with 10 bases sitting between them. Germline CDR1 and CDR2: LGHNA and YNFKEQ. This CDR3 has 14 amino acids. For the CDR3, the DNA is TGTGCCAGCAGCCAACGGGGGAGTTCAGATACGCAGTATTTT. Encoded protein: CASSQRGSSDTQYF.

This chain uses TRBV6-5 with TRBJ1-1, with 10 bases fitting TRBD1. The V and J ends lost 4 bases and 6 bases, in that order; junction bases with no gene match: 5. The germline gives CDR1 MNHEY, CDR2 SVGAGI. The CDR3 length is 14 residues. CDR3 region: CASSWTGGLAEAFF. CDR3 DNA: TGTGCCAGCAGTTGGACAGGGGGTCTTGCTGAAGCTTTCTTT.

The chain recombines TRBV7-3 with TRBJ1-2; 7 positions agree with TRBD1. Trimming took 5 bases from V and 6 from J; bases not matched to a gene: 6. This CDR3 contains 13 residues. Germline values: CDR1 SGHTA, CDR2 FQGTGA. This CDR3 reads CASSPTGVDGYTF. DNA of the CDR3: TGTGCCAGCAGCCCTACAGGGGTTGATGGCTACACCTTC.

The CDR3 protein is CASSQIQGRDGYTF. The CDR3 DNA reads TGTGCCAGCAGCCAAATCCAGGGGCGAGATGGCTACACCTTC. The chain is built from TRBV7-2 and TRBJ1-2; D is perhaps TRBD1 (6 bases). From germline, CDR1 is SGHTA and CDR2 FQGNSA. The CDR3 runs to 14 residues. V dropped 5 bases and J dropped 6 bases, with 16 bases sitting between them.

This clone was detected a few times. V and J are TRBV7-9 and TRBJ2-7, with TRBD1 matching over 8 bases. The CDR3 loop spans 14 amino acids. In germline, CDR1 is SEHNR, CDR2 FQNEAQ (reference sequence). J gave up 1 base and V 8 bases, and 7 bases lay outside the gene matches. The CDR3 loop reads CASAMTGVSYEQYF. As DNA, the CDR3 is TGTGCCAGCGCCATGACAGGGGTTTCCTACGAGCAGTACTTC.

The sample holds a few counts of this clone. This same CDR3 is encoded by further DNA sequences in the sample. CDR3 sequence: CASSLGQGQPQHF. The DNA of the CDR3 is TGCGCCAGCAGCTTGGGTCAGGGCCAGCCCCAGCATTTT. V gene TRBV5-1 combines with J gene TRBJ1-5; D may be TRBD1 (5 bases). The V end lost 0 bases, the J end lost 7 bases, and 8 bases lay between the germline ends. There are 13 residues in the CDR3. Germline V gives CDR1 SGHRS, CDR2 YFSETQ.

The chain uses TRBV20-1 and TRBJ1-6, with no clear D. Trimming removed 3 bases from V and 10 bases from J, with 16 bases in between. Germline V gene data show CDR1 as DFQATT and CDR2 as SNEGSKA (reference sequence). The CDR3 sequence is 14 residues long. The chain's CDR3 is CSASVAREYSPLHF. CDR3 bases: TGCAGTGCTAGTGTCGCTCGGGAATACTCACCCCTCCACTTT.

The chain links TRBV5-1 to TRBJ1-5; 7 nucleotides match TRBD1. This CDR3 is built from 16 residues. Unmatched junction bases numbered 7, after V lost 0 bases and J lost 4 bases. Germline CDR1 reads SGHRS; CDR2 reads YFSETQ. CDR3 nucleotide sequence: TGCGCCAGCAGCTTGGGGACAGGTCGACTAAATCAGCCCCAGCATTTT. This encodes CASSLGTGRLNQPQHF.

This chain uses TRBV5-5 with TRBJ1-5; D gene unclear. V gave up 1 base and J gave up 2 bases, with 10 bases separating them. Germline V gene sequence: CDR1 SGHKS, CDR2 YYEKEE (reference sequence). This CDR3 is built from 15 residues. CDR3 nucleotides: TGTGCCAGCAGCTTGTGGGCAGCCGGCAATCAGCCCCAGCATTTT. It translates to CASSLWAAGNQPQHF.

The V and J genes are TRBV6-5 and TRBJ1-2, with 7 bases fitting TRBD1. The J segment lost 6 bases and the V segment lost 4 bases, leaving 8 bases of the junction unmatched. The CDR3 length is 14 residues. CDR1 and CDR2 (germline): MNHEY, SVGAGI. CDR3 residues: CASSLSTGEDGYTF. The CDR3 coding sequence is TGTGCCAGCAGTTTGAGTACAGGGGAAGATGGCTACACCTTC.

This chain connects TRBV6-2 or TRBV6-3 to TRBJ1-5; possibly TRBD1 for D (6 bases). Germline V gene sequence: CDR1 MNHEY, CDR2 SVGEGT. CDR3 length: 15 amino acids. Trimming left V 5 bases short and J 0 bases short, with 11 bases between. CDR3 protein: CASSPGQHSNQPQHF. CDR3 in DNA: TGTGCCAGCAGTCCCGGACAGCATAGCAATCAGCCCCAGCATTTT.

For this clone: Other DNA sequences in the sample encode the same CDR3. The CDR3 sequence is CASSPQGSNQPQHF. The DNA for the CDR3 is TGTGCCAGCTCACCGCAGGGAAGCAATCAGCCCCAGCATTTT. The chain is built from TRBV18 and TRBJ1-5, with D possibly matching TRBD1 (5 bases). Germline values: CDR1 KGHSH, CDR2 LQKENI. Trimming removed 3 bases at V and 1 base at J, with 7 bases between. The CDR3 length is 14 residues.